This T cell receptor beta chain emerged from a study of fetal regulatory T cell absence and autoimmunity. General study results and limits: Broadly similar TRB gene family usage was seen in pancreas and cord blood. The oligoclonal enrichment was interpreted as supporting antigen-driven pancreatic autoimmunity before birth in IPEX syndrome. Pancreas TCRs were oligoclonally enriched versus cord blood, some clones over 85-fold.

The protocol was immunoSEQ multiplex PCR, while the TCRdb copy is restricted to in-frame clones and leaves out a portion. The sample has 95,000 or so clones, approximately 75% seen once. CDR3 size: 15 residues. CDR1 is SEHNR, CDR2 FQNEAQ, per germline (reference sequence). J was trimmed by 8 bases and V by 5 bases; bases with no gene match: 6. Regarding this clone: Its target is not known.

The sample taken for sequencing was pancreas tissue. The chain carries TRBV7-9 and TRBJ1-4, with 12 bases aligning to TRBD1. The clonotype comes from a male donor with IPEX syndrome. The CDR3 spells CASSRPGQGAEKLFF. The DNA of the CDR3 is TGTGCCAGCAGCAGACCGGGACAGGGGGCGGAAAAACTGTTTTTT. The entire variable domain, with the rest obtained from reference TRBV7-9 and TRBJ1-4, is as follows: DTGVSQNPRHKITKRGQNVTFRCDPISEHNRLYWYRQTLGQGPEFLTYFQNEAQLEKSRLLSDRFSAERPKGSFSTLEIQRTEQGDSAMYLCASSRPGQGAEKLFFGSGTQLSVL.